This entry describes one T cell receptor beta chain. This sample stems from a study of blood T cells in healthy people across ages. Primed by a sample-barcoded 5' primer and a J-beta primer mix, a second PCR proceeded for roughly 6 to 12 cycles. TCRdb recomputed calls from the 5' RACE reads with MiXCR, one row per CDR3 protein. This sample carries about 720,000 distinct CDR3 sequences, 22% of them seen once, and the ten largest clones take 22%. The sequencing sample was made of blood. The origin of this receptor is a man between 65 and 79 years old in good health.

The CDR3 region has the DNA TGCGCCAGCAGCCCCTCGACAGGGCCAACTGGAAACACCATATATTTT. Protein sequence: CASSPSTGPTGNTIYF. The V gene is TRBV4-3, the J gene TRBJ1-3; 7 nucleotides line up with TRBD1. J lost 2 bases, V lost 4 bases, and 8 bases had no gene match. The CDR3 contains 16 residues. Germline V gene sequence: CDR1 LGHNA, CDR2 YSLEER.